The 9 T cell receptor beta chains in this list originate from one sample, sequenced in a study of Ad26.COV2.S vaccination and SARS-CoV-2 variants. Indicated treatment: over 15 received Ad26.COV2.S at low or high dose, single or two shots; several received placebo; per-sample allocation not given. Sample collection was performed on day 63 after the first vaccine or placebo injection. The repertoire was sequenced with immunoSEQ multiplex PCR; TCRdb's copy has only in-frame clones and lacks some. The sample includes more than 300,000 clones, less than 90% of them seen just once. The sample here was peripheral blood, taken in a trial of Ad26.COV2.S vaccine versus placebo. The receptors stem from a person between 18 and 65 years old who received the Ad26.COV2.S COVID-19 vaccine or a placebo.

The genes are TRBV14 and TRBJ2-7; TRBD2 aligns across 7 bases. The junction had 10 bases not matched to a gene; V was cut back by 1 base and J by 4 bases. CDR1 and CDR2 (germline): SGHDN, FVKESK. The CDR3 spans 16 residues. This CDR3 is CASSQVIGLGTYEQYF. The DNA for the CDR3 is TGTGCCAGCAGCCAAGTAATCGGACTAGGTACTTACGAGCAGTACTTC.

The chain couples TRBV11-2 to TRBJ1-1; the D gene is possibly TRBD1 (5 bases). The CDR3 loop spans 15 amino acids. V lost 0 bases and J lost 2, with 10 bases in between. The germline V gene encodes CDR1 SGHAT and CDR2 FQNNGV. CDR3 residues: CASSLEPGSNTEAFF. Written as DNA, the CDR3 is TGTGCCAGCAGCTTAGAGCCAGGGTCAAACACTGAAGCTTTCTTT.

The CDR3 reads CATSDRGGGRDNEQFF. Here the CDR3 DNA reads TGTGCCACCAGTGATCGTGGCGGGGGAAGGGACAATGAGCAGTTCTTC. The chain combines TRBV24-1 with TRBJ2-1; 7 bases align to TRBD2. CDR3 length: 16 amino acids. Germline V gene sequence: CDR1 KGHDR, CDR2 SFDVKD. The ends lost 3 bases at V and 5 bases at J; junction bases unmatched: 9.

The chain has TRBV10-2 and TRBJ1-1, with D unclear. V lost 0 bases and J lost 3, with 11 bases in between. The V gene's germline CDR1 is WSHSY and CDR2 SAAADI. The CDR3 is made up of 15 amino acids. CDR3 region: CASSESIWEDTEAFF. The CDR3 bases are TGCGCCAGCAGTGAGTCGATTTGGGAGGACACTGAAGCTTTCTTT.

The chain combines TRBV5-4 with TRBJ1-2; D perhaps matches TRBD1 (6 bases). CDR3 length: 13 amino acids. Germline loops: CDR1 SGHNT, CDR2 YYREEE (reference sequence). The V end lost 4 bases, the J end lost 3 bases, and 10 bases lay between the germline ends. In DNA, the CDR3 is TGTGCCAGCAGCGCGACAGGCGACTATGGCTACACCTTC. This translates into CASSATGDYGYTF.

Here the CDR3 reads CASSIPDGEAFF. CDR3 DNA: TGTGCCAGTAGTATCCCGGACGGAGAAGCTTTCTTT. The chain recombines TRBV19 with TRBJ1-1; no clear D gene. Germline V lookup: CDR1 LNHDA, CDR2 SQIVND (reference sequence). The V end was cut by 3 bases, the J end by 8 bases, with 10 bases between. The CDR3 is 12 amino acids. The variable domain in full, completed from reference TRBV19 and TRBJ1-1, reads DGGITQSPKYLFRKEGQNVTLSCEQNLNHDAMYWYRQDPGQGLRLIYYSQIVNDFQKGDIAEGYSVSREKKESFPLTVTSAQKNPTAFYLCASSIPDGEAFFGQGTRLTVV.

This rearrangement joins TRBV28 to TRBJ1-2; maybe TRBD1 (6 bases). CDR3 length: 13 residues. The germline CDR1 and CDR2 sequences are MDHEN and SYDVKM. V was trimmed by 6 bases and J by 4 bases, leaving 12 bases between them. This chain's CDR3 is CASRIDRFYGYTF. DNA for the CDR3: TGTGCCAGCAGGATCGACAGGTTCTATGGCTACACCTTC.

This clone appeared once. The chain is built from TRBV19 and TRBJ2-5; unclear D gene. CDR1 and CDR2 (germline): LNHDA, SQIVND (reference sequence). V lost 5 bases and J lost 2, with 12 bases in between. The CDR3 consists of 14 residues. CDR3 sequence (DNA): TGTGCCAGTAGTGAGGCTCTGCGGCAAGAGACCCAGTACTTC. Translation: CASSEALRQETQYF.

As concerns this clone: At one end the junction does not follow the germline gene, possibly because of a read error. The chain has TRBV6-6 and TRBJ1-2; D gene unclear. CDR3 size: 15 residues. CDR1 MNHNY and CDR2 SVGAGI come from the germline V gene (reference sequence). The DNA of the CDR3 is TGTACCAGCATCGACTATCCTTGGGGTAACTATGGCTACACCTTC. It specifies CTSIDYPWGNYGYTF.